These T cell receptor beta chains were read from a single sample in a study of T cell responses to AZD1222 COVID-19 vaccine. TCRdb keeps only in-frame clones here, not all; method: immunoSEQ multiplex PCR. The data contain around 120,000 clones, more than 90% of them seen just once; the ten biggest clones take up 0.85% to 1.2%. Sequenced here: peripheral blood, sampled 28 days after the second AZD1222 dose. These TCRs come from an adult who received the AZD1222 COVID-19 vaccine. Each CDR3 is given with its conserved first and last residue. Fields, in order: J gene, V gene, D gene, clone size, CDR3 protein, CDR3 DNA. D genes are given only for firm matches. Size is omitted from some rows. Given values are once, few, many or a class for expanded clones.

TRBJ1-5,TRBV6-2/TRBV6-3,.,.,CASSYWGDNQPQHF,TGTGCCAGCAGTTACTGGGGAGACAATCAGCCCCAGCATTTT
TRBJ2-7,TRBV14,TRBD1,.,CASSHPADRGYEQYF,TGTGCCAGCAGCCATCCAGCGGACAGGGGTTACGAGCAGTACTTC
TRBJ2-1,TRBV5-5,.,few,CASSLRLGAGDEQFF,TGTGCCAGCAGCTTGCGCCTGGGGGCGGGCGATGAGCAGTTCTTC
TRBJ1-5,TRBV11-3,TRBD1,.,CASSPGGMSNQPQHF,TGTGCCAGCAGCCCAGGGGGCATGAGCAATCAGCCCCAGCATTTT
TRBJ2-3,TRBV30,TRBD2,.,CAWSSGGHIPQYF,TGTGCCTGGAGTAGCGGGGGGCACATCCCGCAGTATTTT
TRBJ1-1,TRBV5-1,.,.,CASSLTGTEAFF,TGCGCCAGCAGCTTGACTGGGACTGAAGCTTTCTTT
TRBJ2-1,TRBV7-3,.,.,CASSPQSLAEQFF,TGTGCCAGCAGCCCCCAATCCCTAGCGGAGCAGTTCTTC
TRBJ2-2,TRBV4-3,.,.,CASSQDRASGELFF,TGCGCCAGCAGCCAAGATCGCGCTTCCGGGGAGCTGTTTTTT
TRBJ2-2,TRBV28,.,.,CASSPWTDTGELFF,TGTGCCAGCAGTCCTTGGACAGATACCGGGGAGCTGTTTTTT
TRBJ2-7,TRBV6-5,TRBD1,.,CASSYSAGGFYEQYF,TGTGCCAGCAGTTACTCGGCAGGGGGTTTCTACGAGCAGTACTTC
TRBJ1-2,TRBV27,.,.,CATRPDSNYGYTF,TGTGCCACCAGACCCGACAGTAACTATGGCTACACCTTC
TRBJ2-2,TRBV15,.,.,CATSKDEGIGNTGELFF,TGTGCCACCAGCAAAGACGAAGGGATTGGGAACACCGGGGAGCTGTTTTTT
TRBJ2-2,TRBV7-2,TRBD2,.,CASSWGLAGVGSTGELFF,TGTGCCAGCAGCTGGGGACTAGCGGGAGTAGGGTCGACCGGGGAGCTGTTTTTT
TRBJ1-2,TRBV7-9,TRBD1,.,CASSLLDRIVGYGYTF,TGTGCCAGCAGCCTGTTGGACAGGATCGTTGGGTATGGCTACACCTTC
TRBJ2-1,TRBV7-8,TRBD2,.,CASRPAGGYNEQFF,TGTGCCAGCAGACCAGCGGGGGGGTATAATGAGCAGTTCTTC
TRBJ1-1,TRBV20-1,TRBD1,.,CSASGTDEAFF,TGCAGTGCATCCGGGACAGATGAAGCTTTCTTT
TRBJ2-5,TRBV7-6,TRBD1,.,CVSSADRGRAQYF,TGTGTCAGCAGCGCGGACAGGGGGCGCGCCCAGTACTTC
TRBJ2-3,TRBV27,.,.,CASRSGGPSTDTQYF,TGTGCCAGCAGATCGGGGGGCCCCAGCACAGATACGCAGTATTTT
TRBJ2-3,TRBV20-1,.,.,CSGDGTDTQYF,TGCAGTGGGGATGGCACAGATACGCAGTATTTT
TRBJ2-3,TRBV7-6,.,.,CASSLDPPGLHTDTQYF,TGTGCCAGCAGCCTAGATCCCCCGGGACTTCACACAGATACGCAGTATTTT
TRBJ1-3,TRBV9,.,.,CASSPGRTGNTIYF,TGTGCCAGCAGCCCCGGCCGGACTGGAAACACCATATATTTT
TRBJ1-5,TRBV28,.,.,CASSLSPRQPQHF,TGTGCCAGCAGTTTATCGCCCCGTCAGCCCCAGCATTTT
TRBJ1-1,TRBV7-2,.,.,CASSLGGGGTEAFF,TGTGCCAGCAGCTTAGGGGGCGGGGGCACTGAAGCTTTCTTT
TRBJ1-6,TRBV19,TRBD1,.,CASNSGTANNSPLHF,TGTGCCAGTAATTCCGGGACAGCGAATAATTCACCCCTCCACTTT
TRBJ1-1,TRBV7-2,.,.,CASSLGGGTEAFF,TGTGCCAGCAGCTTAGGGGGGGGGACTGAAGCTTTCTTT
TRBJ2-7,TRBV7-8,.,.,CASNPNGEYEQYF,TGTGCCAGCAACCCTAATGGGGAATACGAGCAGTACTTC
TRBJ1-5,TRBV30,.,.,CAWSVRGLQPQHF,TGTGCCTGGAGTGTACGGGGTTTACAGCCCCAGCATTTT
TRBJ1-1,TRBV7-2,TRBD1,.,CASSTLQGQGTEAFF,TGTGCCAGCAGCACCCTTCAGGGACAGGGCACTGAAGCTTTCTTT
TRBJ1-3,TRBV18,.,.,CASSPRKGSGNTIYF,TGTGCCAGCTCACCACGGAAAGGCTCTGGAAACACCATATATTTT